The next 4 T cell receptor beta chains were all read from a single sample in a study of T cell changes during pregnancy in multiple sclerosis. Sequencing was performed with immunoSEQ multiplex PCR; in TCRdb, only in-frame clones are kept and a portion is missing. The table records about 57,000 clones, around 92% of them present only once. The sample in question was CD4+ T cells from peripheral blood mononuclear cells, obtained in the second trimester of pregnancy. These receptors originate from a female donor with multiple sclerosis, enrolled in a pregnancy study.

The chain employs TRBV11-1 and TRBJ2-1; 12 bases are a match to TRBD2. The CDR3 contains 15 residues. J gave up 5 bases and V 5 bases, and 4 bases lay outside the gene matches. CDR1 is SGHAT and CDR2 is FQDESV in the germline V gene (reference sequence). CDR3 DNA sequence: TGTGCCAGCAGCCCGGGACTAGCGGGTCACAATGAGCAGTTCTTC. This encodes CASSPGLAGHNEQFF.

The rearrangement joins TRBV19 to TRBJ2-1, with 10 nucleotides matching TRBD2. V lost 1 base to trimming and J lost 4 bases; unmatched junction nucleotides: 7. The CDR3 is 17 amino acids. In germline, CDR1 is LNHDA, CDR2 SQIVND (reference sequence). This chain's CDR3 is CASSIVWASGSYNEQFF. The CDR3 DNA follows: TGTGCCAGTAGTATAGTATGGGCTAGCGGGAGTTACAATGAGCAGTTCTTC.

In nucleotides, the CDR3 is TGTGCCAGCAGTACGGACAGGGGGGTTCCCCCCCTGACTTTC. Amino acid sequence: CASSTDRGVPPLTF. The chain employs TRBV27 and TRBJ2-6; the match to TRBD1 covers 10 bases. V was pared by 5 bases and J by 15 bases, with 10 bases of the junction left unmatched. The CDR3 totals 14 residues. Germline loops: CDR1 MNHEY, CDR2 SMNVEV (reference sequence). Supplemented by reference TRBV27 and TRBJ2-6, the full variable domain reads EAQVTQNPRYLITVTGKKLTVTCSQNMNHEYMSWYRQDPGLGLRQIYYSMNVEVTDKGDVPEGYKVSRKEKRNFPLILESPSPNQTSLYFCASSTDRGVPPLTFGAGSRLTVL.

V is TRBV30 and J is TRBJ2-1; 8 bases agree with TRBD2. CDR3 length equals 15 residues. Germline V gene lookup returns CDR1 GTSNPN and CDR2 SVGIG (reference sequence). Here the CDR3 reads CAGPRASGLHNEQFF. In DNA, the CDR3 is TGTGCTGGGCCACGTGCTAGCGGGTTGCACAATGAGCAGTTCTTC.